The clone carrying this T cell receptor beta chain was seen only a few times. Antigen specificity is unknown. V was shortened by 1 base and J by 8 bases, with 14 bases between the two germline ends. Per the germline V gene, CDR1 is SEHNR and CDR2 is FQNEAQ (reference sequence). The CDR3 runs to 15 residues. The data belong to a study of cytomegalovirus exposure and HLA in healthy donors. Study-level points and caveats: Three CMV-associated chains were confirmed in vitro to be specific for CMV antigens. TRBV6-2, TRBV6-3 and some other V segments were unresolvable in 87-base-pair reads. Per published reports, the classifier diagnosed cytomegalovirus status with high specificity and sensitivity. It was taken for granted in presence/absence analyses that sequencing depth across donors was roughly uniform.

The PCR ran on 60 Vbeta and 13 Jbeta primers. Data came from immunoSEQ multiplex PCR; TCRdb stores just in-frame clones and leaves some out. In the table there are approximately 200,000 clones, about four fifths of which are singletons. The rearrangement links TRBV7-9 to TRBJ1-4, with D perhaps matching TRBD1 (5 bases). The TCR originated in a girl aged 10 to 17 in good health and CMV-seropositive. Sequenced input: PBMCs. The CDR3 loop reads CASSLEGLALEKLFF. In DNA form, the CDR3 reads TGTGCCAGCAGCTTAGAGGGGTTGGCGTTGGAAAAACTGTTTTTT.